The 12 T cell receptor beta chains below all came from one sample that was sequenced in a study of blood T cell repertoires in COVID-19. Here immunoSEQ multiplex PCR was the method, and the copy in TCRdb shows in-frame clones only, minus some. Of about 140,000 clones listed, approximately 85% were seen once; the top ten hold about 4.2%. Sequencing was performed on peripheral blood. The receptors stem from an elderly woman with acute or convalescent COVID-19.

This chain joins TRBV7-9 and TRBJ1-2; TRBD1 aligns across 8 bases. The CDR3 consists of 15 residues. The germline CDR1 and CDR2 sequences are SEHNR and FQNEAQ (reference sequence). Trimming cost V 0 bases and J 6 bases; bases outside gene matches: 6. The CDR3 bases are TGTGCCAGCAGCTTAGCGACAGACAGGGGTAATGGCTACACCTTC. This gives the protein CASSLATDRGNGYTF.

DNA for the CDR3: TGTGCCAGCAGCTCACCCGGGGAAAGCTCCTATAATTCACCCCTCCACTTT. Translated, it gives CASSSPGESSYNSPLHF. The chain employs TRBV28 and TRBJ1-6; D gene unclear. The V end was cut by 6 bases, the J end by 0 bases, with 15 bases between. This CDR3 spans 17 amino acids. Germline V lookup: CDR1 MDHEN, CDR2 SYDVKM.

The chain is built from TRBV5-5 and TRBJ2-7; 8 bases are a match to TRBD1. The CDR3 has 14 residues. V lost 1 base and J lost 2; bases outside the gene matches: 2. The germline V gene encodes CDR1 SGHKS and CDR2 YYEKEE (reference sequence). The CDR3 DNA reads as TGTGCCAGCAGCTTGAGGACAGGGACCTACGAGCAGTACTTC. This gives the protein CASSLRTGTYEQYF.

This rearrangement joins TRBV4-2 to TRBJ1-5; 10 nucleotides line up with TRBD1. This CDR3 is 16 amino acids long. CDR1 is LGHNA and CDR2 is YNFKEQ in the germline V gene. Unmatched junction bases numbered 5, after V lost 1 base and J lost 5 bases. In DNA form, the CDR3 reads TGTGCCAGCAGCCAAGGGGGGACAGGGGTATATCAGCCCCAGCATTTT. It codes for CASSQGGTGVYQPQHF.

This sequence joins TRBV5-5 and TRBJ1-2; no clear D gene. CDR1 is SGHKS, CDR2 YYEKEE, per germline (reference sequence). The CDR3 runs to 15 residues. V was cut by 0 bases and J by 2 bases, with 11 bases left in between. As DNA, the CDR3 is TGTGCCAGCAGCTTGGTAGAGGGCCCCAACTATGGCTACACCTTC. Protein: CASSLVEGPNYGYTF.

The genes are TRBV28 and TRBJ1-2; TRBD1 matches at 10 bases. CDR1 and CDR2 from the germline V gene are MDHEN and SYDVKM. This CDR3 comprises 15 residues. V gave up 2 bases and J gave up 5 bases; unmatched junction bases: 5. In DNA form, the CDR3 reads TGTGCCAGCAGTTTAGGCGGACAGGGGGAATATGGCTACACCTTC. Its protein product is CASSLGGQGEYGYTF.

The V call is TRBV7-9, the J call TRBJ1-4, with D possibly TRBD1 on 6 matching bases. Germline-derived CDR1 and CDR2 are SEHNR and FQNEAQ (reference sequence). The CDR3 totals 16 residues. Trimming shortened V by 4 bases and J by 0 bases, and 12 bases separated the two germline ends. The CDR3 DNA reads as TGTGCCAGCAGCTCCTGGACAGCGACAACTAATGAAAAACTGTTTTTT. Amino acids: CASSSWTATTNEKLFF.

The chain joins TRBV28 to TRBJ2-3, with a tentative D call TRBD2 (5 bases). The V gene lost 6 bases and the J gene lost 0 bases, with 13 bases spanning the gap. Germline V gene data show CDR1 as MDHEN and CDR2 as SYDVKM. CDR3 size: 15 residues. CDR3 loop: CASSTDYASTDTQYF. CDR3 sequence (DNA): TGTGCCAGCAGCACAGACTACGCAAGCACAGATACGCAGTATTTT. The variable domain in full, with the rest retrieved from reference TRBV28 and TRBJ2-3, is DVKVTQSSRYLVKRTGEKVFLECVQDMDHENMFWYRQDPGLGLRLIYFSYDVKMKEKGDIPEGYSVSREKKERFSLILESASTNQTSMYLCASSTDYASTDTQYFGPGTRLTVL.

The V gene is TRBV7-9, the J gene TRBJ1-5, with D hard to call. This CDR3 contains 14 residues. Germline V gene lookup returns CDR1 SEHNR and CDR2 FQNEAQ (reference sequence). Trimming stripped 5 bases from V and 7 bases from J, with 15 bases between. The CDR3 sequence is CASSKDRSGQPQHF. CDR3 nucleotides: TGTGCCAGCAGCAAGGACCGTTCGGGGCAGCCCCAGCATTTT.

This chain links TRBV6-5 with TRBJ1-2, with D possibly being TRBD1 (6 bases). This CDR3 comprises 15 residues. Per the germline V gene, CDR1 is MNHEY and CDR2 is SVGAGI. With 5 bases removed from V and 5 bases from J, the gap between germline ends came to 18 bases. CDR3 nucleotide sequence: TGTGCCAGCAGTCCCTTCGGCAGGGGTGGGTATGGCTACACCTTC. This codes for CASSPFGRGGYGYTF.

This clone was seen more than once but under ten times. The chain is built from TRBV7-6 and TRBJ2-7; 8 bases fit TRBD2. CDR3 length equals 16 residues. The V and J ends lost 4 bases and 3 bases, in that order; junction bases with no gene match: 11. Looked up from germline, CDR1 is SGHVS and CDR2 is FNYEAQ. The CDR3 is CASSSLSSSGSYEQYF. The CDR3 coding sequence is TGTGCCAGCAGCTCCCTGAGCTCCAGCGGGAGCTACGAGCAGTACTTC.

The chain joins TRBV2 to TRBJ1-1; 7 bases are shared with TRBD1. Germline V gene lookup returns CDR1 SNHLY and CDR2 FYNNEI. This CDR3 is built from 15 residues. V lost 5 bases and J lost 2; bases outside the gene matches: 8. CDR3 protein: CASSYSGTANTEAFF. The CDR3 bases are TGTGCCAGCAGTTACTCCGGGACAGCAAACACTGAAGCTTTCTTT.